These T cell receptor beta chains were read from a single sample in a study of cytomegalovirus exposure and HLA in healthy donors. Only in-frame clones appear in the TCRdb table, and some are missing; sequencing was by immunoSEQ multiplex PCR. The data show around 150,000 clones, approximately 70% seen once. Sequencing was carried out using PBMCs. The receptors derive from a human donor in good health. Both conserved end residues are part of each CDR3. A D gene is named only where the DNA matches it firmly. Size is omitted from some rows. Given values are once, few, many or a class for expanded clones.

>TRBD1|TRBJ1-2|TRBV25-1|-
CASSAQGDGYTF
TGTGCCAGCAGTGCCCAGGGGGATGGCTACACCTTC
>-|TRBJ2-3|TRBV27|once
CASSLYRDLITDTQYF
TGTGCCAGCAGTTTATACCGGGACTTGATCACAGATACGCAGTATTTT
>TRBD1|TRBJ1-1|TRBV4-1|-
CASSQLRQGGFEAFF
TGCGCCAGCAGCCAGCTCCGACAGGGGGGGTTTGAAGCTTTCTTT
>-|TRBJ2-6|TRBV25-1|-
CASSEYFENSGANVLTF
TGTGCCAGCAGTGAATATTTCGAGAACTCTGGGGCCAACGTCCTGACTTTC
>-|TRBJ2-1|TRBV2|-
CASSEATDIYNEQFF
TGTGCCAGCAGTGAAGCTACAGACATATACAATGAGCAGTTCTTC
>-|TRBJ2-5|TRBV21-1|-
CASSKGRRGSGETQYF
TGTGCCAGCAGCAAAGGGCGGAGGGGTTCTGGGGAGACCCAGTACTTC
>-|TRBJ1-5|TRBV6-6|-
CASLGPYSNQPQHF
TGTGCCAGCTTGGGGCCCTATAGCAATCAGCCCCAGCATTTT
>-|TRBJ2-7|TRBV28|-
CASRREEYEQYF
TGTGCCAGCAGAAGGGAGGAATACGAGCAGTACTTC
>TRBD1|TRBJ2-7|TRBV29-1|-
CSVEVGQGGREQYF
TGCAGCGTCGAAGTGGGACAGGGCGGGAGAGAGCAGTACTTC
>TRBD1|TRBJ1-1|TRBV5-5|-
CASTPTGLTEAFF
TGTGCCAGCACCCCGACAGGGTTAACTGAAGCTTTCTTT
>TRBD1|TRBJ2-1|TRBV28|-
CASSRTGRSYNEQFF
TGTGCCAGCAGTCGGACAGGGCGCTCCTACAATGAGCAGTTCTTC
>-|TRBJ2-7|TRBV6-1|-
CASSLEDTNEQYF
TGTGCCAGCAGCCTAGAGGACACTAACGAGCAGTACTTC
>-|TRBJ2-1|TRBV7-9|-
CASSGTSSDEQFF
TGTGCCAGCAGTGGAACTAGCAGCGATGAGCAGTTCTTC
>-|TRBJ2-5|TRBV5-4|-
CASTFFGPGNQEAQYF
TGTGCCAGCACCTTCTTTGGGCCGGGGAACCAAGAGGCCCAGTACTTC
>-|TRBJ2-7|TRBV18|-
CASSPPARGEQYF
TGTGCCAGCTCACCACCAGCCCGGGGGGAGCAGTACTTC
>-|TRBJ2-3|TRBV6-6|few
CASSFPRDTQYF
TGTGCCAGCAGTTTCCCCAGGGATACGCAGTATTTT
>-|TRBJ2-3|TRBV5-1|-
CASSPQSTDTQYF
TGCGCCAGCAGCCCCCAAAGCACAGATACGCAGTATTTT
>-|TRBJ2-2|TRBV19|-
CASSVQGIGELFF
TGTGCCAGTAGTGTCCAGGGAATCGGGGAGCTGTTTTTT
>-|TRBJ2-5|TRBV18|-
CASSPFGQGRVETQYF
TGTGCCAGCTCACCATTCGGCCAGGGTCGGGTAGAGACCCAGTACTTC
>-|TRBJ2-7|TRBV28|-
CASTGGGEQYF
TGTGCCAGCACCGGGGGTGGAGAGCAGTACTTC
>-|TRBJ2-2|TRBV13|-
CASSLAVGFTGELFF
TGTGCCAGCAGCTTAGCGGTGGGCTTCACCGGGGAGCTGTTTTTT
>-|TRBJ2-2|TRBV6-6|-
CASSYSNGELFF
TGTGCCAGCAGTTACTCTAACGGGGAGCTGTTTTTT
>TRBD2|TRBJ2-1|TRBV9|-
CASSPRSRLAGVEQFF
TGTGCCAGCAGCCCTCGCTCCCGACTAGCGGGAGTAGAGCAGTTCTTC
>-|TRBJ2-5|TRBV11-3|once
CASSRVGQETQYF
TGTGCCAGCAGCCGGGTGGGTCAAGAGACCCAGTACTTC
>-|TRBJ2-6|TRBV11-2|-
CASSSTTGPPRSGANVLTF
TGTGCCAGCAGCTCGACTACAGGGCCTCCTCGCTCTGGGGCCAACGTCCTGACTTTC
>TRBD1|TRBJ2-7|TRBV18|few
CASSPPQGQGDEQYF
TGTGCCAGCTCACCACCCCAGGGGCAGGGGGACGAGCAGTACTTC
>-|TRBJ2-3|TRBV28|few
CASSTGSYSTDTQYF
TGTGCCAGCAGTACGGGGTCCTACAGCACAGATACGCAGTATTTT
>TRBD1|TRBJ2-1|TRBV4-1|-
CASRRPGGEQFF
TGCGCCAGCAGGCGACCAGGGGGTGAGCAGTTCTTC
>-|TRBJ1-5|TRBV28|-
CASSFLRWATGRTQHF
TGTGCCAGCAGTTTCCTCCGGTGGGCTACGGGGAGGACCCAGCATTTT
>-|TRBJ2-2|TRBV2|-
CASSVGPWTGELFF
TGTGCCAGCAGTGTTGGCCCCTGGACCGGGGAGCTGTTTTTT
>-|TRBJ1-1|TRBV11-2|-
CASSLDPLWPGNTEAFF
TGTGCCAGCAGCTTAGATCCCCTATGGCCGGGGAACACTGAAGCTTTCTTT
>-|TRBJ2-1|TRBV10-1|-
CASSEGAGEQFF
TGCGCCAGCAGTGAGGGTGCAGGTGAGCAGTTCTTC
>-|TRBJ1-5|TRBV6-1|-
CASSEFGDNQPQHF
TGTGCCAGCAGTGAATTCGGGGACAATCAGCCCCAGCATTTT
>TRBD2|TRBJ2-7|TRBV7-9|-
CASSLGGLPREQYF
TGTGCCAGCAGCTTAGGGGGACTACCTAGAGAGCAGTACTTC
>TRBD2|TRBJ2-1|TRBV5-1|-
CASSQPGLAGDGEQFF
TGCGCCAGCAGCCAACCGGGACTAGCGGGAGACGGTGAGCAGTTCTTC
>-|TRBJ2-7|TRBV28|-
CASLDLYEQYF
TGTGCCAGCCTAGACCTCTACGAGCAGTACTTC
>-|TRBJ2-1|TRBV7-8|few
CASSPFGGSSYNEQFF
TGTGCCAGCAGCCCCTTCGGCGGAAGCTCCTACAATGAGCAGTTCTTC
>-|TRBJ2-7|TRBV28|-
CASSHGSQRGSPLDEQYF
TGTGCCAGCAGCCACGGGTCCCAGAGGGGGTCCCCCTTGGACGAGCAGTACTTC
>TRBD2|TRBJ2-5|TRBV11-2|-
CASSPMGGRGETQYF
TGTGCCAGCAGCCCGATGGGGGGGAGAGGAGAGACCCAGTACTTC
>TRBD2|TRBJ2-7|TRBV4-3|-
CASSHDELAGAYEQYF
TGCGCCAGCAGCCACGACGAACTAGCGGGAGCCTACGAGCAGTACTTC
>-|TRBJ1-5|TRBV14|-
CASSRTGMGQPQHF
TGTGCCAGCAGCCGAACAGGAATGGGTCAGCCCCAGCATTTT
>TRBD2|TRBJ2-7|TRBV28|few
CASRTGGPGEQYF
TGTGCCAGCAGAACGGGAGGGCCAGGCGAGCAGTACTTC
>-|TRBJ2-5|TRBV4-3|-
CASSQVGEETQYF
TGCGCCAGCAGCCAAGTCGGGGAGGAGACCCAGTACTTC
>-|TRBJ1-1|TRBV7-8|-
CASSPGSVAFF
TGTGCCAGCAGCCCAGGGTCAGTAGCTTTCTTT
>TRBD1|TRBJ1-1|TRBV5-1|-
CASQGQATLNTEAFF
TGCGCCAGCCAAGGACAGGCGACATTGAACACTGAAGCTTTCTTT
>-|TRBJ2-7|TRBV27|-
CASSFGGVPYEQYF
TGTGCCAGCAGTTTCGGCGGGGTCCCTTACGAGCAGTACTTC
>-|TRBJ1-4|TRBV9|-
CASSVDSNEKLFF
TGTGCCAGCAGCGTAGACAGCAATGAAAAACTGTTTTTT
>-|TRBJ1-3|TRBV7-9|-
CASSAIPGIEGNTIYF
TGTGCCAGCAGCGCCATCCCGGGGATTGAAGGAAACACCATATATTTT
>TRBD1|TRBJ1-5|TRBV6-6|-
CASSYSDRGQPQHF
TGTGCCAGCAGTTACTCGGACAGGGGTCAGCCCCAGCATTTT
>TRBD2|TRBJ2-1|TRBV10-2|few
CASSPRDPRISGRLSYNEQFF
TGCGCCAGCAGCCCCAGGGATCCAAGAATTAGCGGGAGGCTTTCCTACAATGAGCAGTTCTTC
>TRBD1|TRBJ2-7|TRBV7-3|-
CASSADRGNYEQYF
TGTGCCAGCAGCGCCGACAGGGGGAATTACGAGCAGTACTTC
>TRBD1|TRBJ1-2|TRBV4-1|few
CASSQPNRGMRYGYTF
TGCGCCAGCAGCCAACCCAACAGGGGAATGCGCTATGGCTACACCTTC
>TRBD1|TRBJ2-1|TRBV4-1|-
CASSQGAEQGNLYNEQFF
TGCGCCAGCAGCCAGGGGGCTGAACAGGGGAATTTGTACAATGAGCAGTTCTTC
>TRBD1|TRBJ2-3|TRBV6-1|-
CASSEAMGQGVDTQYF
TGTGCCAGCAGTGAAGCGATGGGACAGGGAGTAGATACGCAGTATTTT
>TRBD1|TRBJ2-7|TRBV4-3|-
CASSQPRGQGEHEQYF
TGCGCCAGCAGCCAACCCCGGGGACAGGGTGAACACGAGCAGTACTTC
>TRBD2|TRBJ2-5|TRBV7-7|few
CASSLGGGYEQYF
TGTGCCAGCAGCTTAGGCGGGGGGTATGAGCAGTACTTC
>TRBD2|TRBJ2-7|TRBV4-1|-
CASSQVIAGVFSYEQYF
TGCGCCAGCAGCCAAGTAATAGCGGGAGTCTTCTCCTACGAGCAGTACTTC